These 28 T cell receptor beta chains were all obtained from the same sample, sequenced in a study of cytomegalovirus exposure and HLA in healthy donors. Researchers ran the PCR with 60 Vbeta and 13 Jbeta primers. Profiling relied on immunoSEQ multiplex PCR, and the TCRdb table lists in-frame clones only, not all of them. The sample table sets out 160,000 or so clones. The sequencing sample was made of PBMCs. The receptor source for this set is a man aged 30 to 45 in good health and CMV-seronegative.

The chain couples TRBV28 to TRBJ2-7; 9 nucleotides line up with TRBD2. Per the germline V gene, CDR1 is MDHEN and CDR2 is SYDVKM. This CDR3 is built from 15 residues. V gave up 5 bases and J gave up 0 bases; unmatched junction bases: 5. CDR3 amino acids: CASSLSGGSSYEQYF. Here the CDR3 DNA reads TGTGCCAGCAGTCTAAGCGGGGGGAGCTCCTACGAGCAGTACTTC.

The rearrangement links TRBV18 to TRBJ1-1; D possibly corresponds to TRBD1 (6 bases). V dropped 4 bases and J dropped 2 bases, with 14 bases sitting between them. Germline-derived CDR1 and CDR2 are KGHSH and LQKENI. There are 15 residues in the CDR3. CDR3: CASSLQQGKNTEAFF. The DNA of the CDR3 is TGTGCCAGCTCACTACAACAGGGTAAAAACACTGAAGCTTTCTTT.

The chain links TRBV11-2 to TRBJ1-6; TRBD1 is a possible D gene (5 bases). In germline, CDR1 is SGHAT, CDR2 FQNNGV. V shed 4 bases and J shed 9 bases, with 16 bases lying between them. This CDR3 has 15 amino acids. The CDR3 loop reads CASSWAGGVSSPLHF. The CDR3 DNA reads TGTGCCAGCAGCTGGGCCGGGGGGGTCAGTTCACCCCTCCACTTT.

The V gene is TRBV12-5, the J gene TRBJ2-1, with 11 nucleotides matching TRBD2. V was pared by 5 bases and J by 9 bases, with 9 bases of the junction left unmatched. The CDR3 is 15 residues long. The germline V gene encodes CDR1 LGHNT and CDR2 FRNRAP. The CDR3 nucleotides read TGTGCTAGTGGTCAGACTAGCGGGGAGTGGGGTGAGCAGTTCTTC. It is translated as CASGQTSGEWGEQFF.

Worth noting for this clone: The sample contains more than one DNA sequence encoding this CDR3. The rearrangement links TRBV28 to TRBJ2-7, with D possibly TRBD2 on 6 matching bases. The CDR3 contains 12 residues. V was trimmed by 3 bases and J by 6 bases, leaving 9 bases between them. CDR1 is MDHEN and CDR2 is SYDVKM in the germline V gene. CDR3 protein: CASSLGTGEQYF. The DNA of the CDR3 is TGTGCCAGCAGTTTGGGGACTGGCGAGCAGTACTTC. Filled out from reference TRBV28 and TRBJ2-7, the complete variable domain reads DVKVTQSSRYLVKRTGEKVFLECVQDMDHENMFWYRQDPGLGLRLIYFSYDVKMKEKGDIPEGYSVSREKKERFSLILESASTNQTSMYLCASSLGTGEQYFGPGTRLTVT.

The rearrangement uses TRBV5-1 and TRBJ1-4, with no clear D. This CDR3 is 16 amino acids long. Germline V gene lookup returns CDR1 SGHRS and CDR2 YFSETQ. The V and J ends lost 4 bases and 5 bases respectively, with 18 bases between them. The CDR3 nucleotides read TGCGCCAGCAGCCTTAGAGGAGGCGCCCGGAATGAAAAACTGTTTTTT. Translating it yields CASSLRGGARNEKLFF. Combining the CDR3 with reference TRBV5-1 and TRBJ1-4 gives the whole variable domain KAGVTQTPRYLIKTRGQQVTLSCSPISGHRSVSWYQQTPGQGLQFLFEYFSETQRNKGNFPGRFSGRQFSNSRSEMNVSTLELGDSALYLCASSLRGGARNEKLFFGSGTQLSVL.

The chain links TRBV2 to TRBJ1-1, with no clear D. V lost 7 bases and J 1 base, leaving 7 bases between the germline ends. The CDR3 loop spans 12 amino acids. Germline assignment: CDR1 SNHLY and CDR2 FYNNEI. Written as DNA, the CDR3 is TGTGCCAGCACCGGGGAGAACACTGAAGCTTTCTTT. Residues: CASTGENTEAFF.

The chain has TRBV19 and TRBJ1-4, with unresolved D. V lost 6 bases and J lost 7, with 9 bases in between. The CDR3 is 12 residues long. The germline CDR1 and CDR2 sequences are LNHDA and SQIVND (reference sequence). Here the CDR3 reads CASRAAAEKLFF. CDR3 sequence (DNA): TGTGCCAGTAGGGCTGCTGCTGAAAAACTGTTTTTT. Together with reference TRBV19 and TRBJ1-4, the CDR3 gives the full variable domain: DGGITQSPKYLFRKEGQNVTLSCEQNLNHDAMYWYRQDPGQGLRLIYYSQIVNDFQKGDIAEGYSVSREKKESFPLTVTSAQKNPTAFYLCASRAAAEKLFFGSGTQLSVL.

The chain couples TRBV5-1 to TRBJ2-7; TRBD2 aligns across 11 bases. This CDR3 contains 16 residues. The V gene end was trimmed by 0 bases and the J gene end by 6 bases; junction bases not matched to a gene: 8. Looked up from germline, CDR1 is SGHRS and CDR2 is YFSETQ. The DNA of the CDR3 is TGCGCCAGCAGCTTGGGGTCTAGCGGGAGGTTATCCGAGCAGTACTTC. Translating gives CASSLGSSGRLSEQYF.

This chain uses TRBV7-9 with TRBJ2-3; weak D call: TRBD2 (6 bases). Per the germline V gene, CDR1 is SEHNR and CDR2 is FQNEAQ (reference sequence). Trimming left V 3 bases short and J 0 bases short, with 10 bases between. The CDR3 covers 15 residues. CDR3 sequence (DNA): TGTGCCAGCAGCTTGGGACTTTCTAGCACAGATACGCAGTATTTT. This sequence encodes CASSLGLSSTDTQYF.

The genes are TRBV11-2 and TRBJ2-1, with D possibly being TRBD1 (6 bases). The V end lost 2 bases, the J end lost 7 bases, and 15 bases lay between the germline ends. The CDR3 sequence is 15 residues long. The germline gives CDR1 SGHAT, CDR2 FQNNGV. CDR3 protein: CASSLISYRGNEQFF. The CDR3 coding sequence is TGTGCCAGCAGCTTAATATCATATAGGGGGAATGAGCAGTTCTTC.

The V and J genes are TRBV7-9 and TRBJ2-1; 9 bases line up with TRBD1. This CDR3 is built from 18 residues. The V gene end was trimmed by 6 bases and the J gene end by 2 bases; junction bases not matched to a gene: 14. Germline V lookup: CDR1 SEHNR, CDR2 FQNEAQ (reference sequence). Here the CDR3 DNA reads TGTGCCAGCAGTTCGGGAGGAGGACAGGGGAATACCTACAATGAGCAGTTCTTC. Its translation: CASSSGGGQGNTYNEQFF.

The chain employs TRBV19 and TRBJ1-2, with TRBD1 as a possible D gene (5 bases). The CDR3 has 12 amino acids. The germline V gene encodes CDR1 LNHDA and CDR2 SQIVND (reference sequence). V lost 6 bases, J lost 5 bases, and 10 bases lay in between. CDR3: CASRGLGYGYTF. The CDR3 region has the DNA TGTGCCAGTAGGGGACTTGGGTATGGCTACACCTTC.

J is TRBJ1-5 and V is TRBV19, with D possibly matching TRBD1 (5 bases). This CDR3 is 14 amino acids long. The germline CDR1 and CDR2 sequences are LNHDA and SQIVND (reference sequence). V lost 4 bases, J lost 5 bases, and 12 bases lay in between. Here the CDR3 reads CASSSDSSYQPQHF. The CDR3 region has the DNA TGTGCCAGTAGTAGTGACAGTAGTTATCAGCCCCAGCATTTT. Drawing the rest from reference TRBV19 and TRBJ1-5, the complete variable domain is DGGITQSPKYLFRKEGQNVTLSCEQNLNHDAMYWYRQDPGQGLRLIYYSQIVNDFQKGDIAEGYSVSREKKESFPLTVTSAQKNPTAFYLCASSSDSSYQPQHFGDGTRLSIL.

The chain recombines TRBV5-1 with TRBJ2-3, with 11 bases matching TRBD2. The J segment lost 0 bases and the V segment lost 3 bases, leaving 6 bases of the junction unmatched. Germline V CDR1 and CDR2: SGHRS, YFSETQ. CDR3 length equals 17 residues. In DNA form, the CDR3 reads TGCGCCAGCAGCTCCCTTATAGCGGGAGGGAGCACAGATACGCAGTATTTT. Its translation: CASSSLIAGGSTDTQYF.

The V and J genes are TRBV10-3 and TRBJ1-1, with D possibly being TRBD1 (6 bases). Germline loops: CDR1 ENHRY, CDR2 SYGVKD. The CDR3 covers 15 residues. The germline V and J ends were trimmed by 3 bases and 5 bases, with 16 bases remaining between them. DNA for the CDR3: TGTGCCATCAGTGACGAAACGGACAGCTTTACTGAAGCTTTCTTT. Encoded protein: CAISDETDSFTEAFF.

This chain links TRBV9 with TRBJ2-3, with D possibly TRBD1 on 6 matching bases. The V gene's germline CDR1 is SGDLS and CDR2 YYNGEE. V was clipped by 0 bases and J by 2 bases, with 13 bases between them. The CDR3 totals 16 residues. CDR3 coding DNA: TGTGCCAGCAGCGTAGTAAGGACAGTAGTCACAGATACGCAGTATTTT. This sequence encodes CASSVVRTVVTDTQYF.

The chain is built from TRBV4-2 and TRBJ1-5; D is ambiguous. This CDR3 comprises 16 residues. V was pared by 0 bases and J by 6 bases, with 15 bases between. Germline CDR1 is LGHNA and CDR2 is YNFKEQ. CDR3 nucleotides: TGTGCCAGCAGCCAAGACGCTTCCGGTGGAGGTCAGCCCCAGCATTTT. This sequence encodes CASSQDASGGGQPQHF.

The chain uses TRBV5-1 and TRBJ2-1, with 7 nucleotides matching TRBD1. CDR3 size: 14 residues. Germline V CDR1 and CDR2: SGHRS, YFSETQ. Trimming took 2 bases from V and 7 from J; bases not matched to a gene: 6. CDR3 in amino acids: CASSFSGQANEQFF. CDR3 nucleotide sequence: TGCGCCAGCAGCTTTTCCGGACAGGCAAATGAGCAGTTCTTC.

J is TRBJ1-1 and V is TRBV5-1; a possible D gene is TRBD1 (5 bases). This CDR3 region has 16 residues. With 3 bases removed from V and 1 base from J, the gap between germline ends came to 16 bases. Per the germline V gene, CDR1 is SGHRS and CDR2 is YFSETQ. CDR3 coding DNA: TGCGCCAGCAGCTGGGGGGGTCAGATGGGGAACACTGAAGCTTTCTTT. The encoded protein is CASSWGGQMGNTEAFF.

J is TRBJ1-4 and V is TRBV2; possibly TRBD1 for D (5 bases). V was cut by 7 bases and J by 2 bases, with 8 bases left in between. In germline, CDR1 is SNHLY, CDR2 FYNNEI. The CDR3 consists of 13 residues. The CDR3 region is CASNRGTNEKLFF. The CDR3 region has the DNA TGTGCCAGCAACCGGGGGACTAATGAAAAACTGTTTTTT.

The gene calls are TRBV4-3 and TRBJ2-5; D is ambiguous. Germline V gene data show CDR1 as LGHNA and CDR2 as YSLEER. Trimming took off 0 bases at V and 2 bases at J, with 4 bases between the two ends. This CDR3 is 13 amino acids long. The CDR3 here is CASSQDTQETQYF. The CDR3 DNA is TGCGCCAGCAGCCAAGATACACAAGAGACCCAGTACTTC.

This chain links TRBV4-1 with TRBJ2-1; perhaps TRBD2 as D (6 bases). The CDR3 loop spans 16 amino acids. CDR1 is MGHRA, CDR2 YSYEKL, per germline. Trimming pared 4 bases from V and 4 bases from J, leaving 17 bases between. Written as DNA, the CDR3 is TGCGCCAGCAGCCCACAGGCAGGCGGGGTTTACAATGAGCAGTTCTTC. The encoded protein is CASSPQAGGVYNEQFF.

The CDR3 coding sequence is TGTGCCAGCAGACTGGACAGCTACGAGCAGTACTTC. Translation gives CASRLDSYEQYF. The chain uses TRBV7-9 and TRBJ2-7; maybe TRBD1 (6 bases). Germline V lookup: CDR1 SEHNR, CDR2 FQNEAQ (reference sequence). The CDR3 consists of 12 residues. The V end lost 6 bases, the J end lost 3 bases, and 9 bases lay between the germline ends.

The chain recombines TRBV5-1 with TRBJ1-1; tentative D call: TRBD1 (6 bases). The CDR3 is 15 amino acids. V lost 0 bases and J lost 1, with 10 bases in between. Germline V gene lookup returns CDR1 SGHRS and CDR2 YFSETQ. The CDR3 region has the DNA TGCGCCAGCAGCTTGGAAGGGGGAACGAACACTGAAGCTTTCTTT. The encoded protein is CASSLEGGTNTEAFF.

This chain uses TRBV5-1 with TRBJ2-3, with 7 bases fitting TRBD1. CDR3 length: 17 amino acids. In germline, CDR1 is SGHRS, CDR2 YFSETQ. The junction had 13 bases not matched to a gene; V was cut back by 4 bases and J by 2 bases. Here the CDR3 DNA reads TGCGCCAGCAGCGTATCCGGGACAGTTATACCCACAGATACGCAGTATTTT. Translating it yields CASSVSGTVIPTDTQYF.

The chain couples TRBV6-6 to TRBJ1-1, with D possibly TRBD1 on 5 matching bases. Germline V lookup: CDR1 MNHNY, CDR2 SVGAGI (reference sequence). This CDR3 is built from 15 residues. Trimming took off 3 bases at V and 11 bases at J, with 22 bases between the two ends. The CDR3 sequence: CASSYGQGSGSSAFF. The CDR3 nucleotides read TGTGCCAGCAGTTATGGGCAGGGCTCGGGTTCCTCCGCTTTCTTT.

The gene calls are TRBV7-9 and TRBJ1-1; TRBD1 matches 10 bases. CDR1 and CDR2 from the germline V gene are SEHNR and FQNEAQ (reference sequence). V was clipped by 5 bases and J by 4 bases; unmatched bases: 4. The CDR3 totals 14 residues. CDR3 in DNA: TGTGCCAGCAGCCGCGGGACAGGGGTCACTGAAGCTTTCTTT. The encoded protein is CASSRGTGVTEAFF.